Presented here are 29 T cell receptor beta chains from one specimen sequenced in a study of beta chain features in type 1 diabetes. Expressed TCRB transcripts were sequenced after all isolated RNA was converted to cDNA. Only in-frame clones appear in the TCRdb table, and some are missing; sequencing was by immunoSEQ multiplex PCR. The table lists about 250,000 clones, 12% to 15% of them singletons. The sequenced sample was naive CD4+ T cells from blood. These receptors were taken from a woman in her thirties or forties in good health.

This chain connects TRBV7-2 to TRBJ1-2; tentatively, D is TRBD1 (6 bases). From germline, CDR1 is SGHTA and CDR2 FQGNSA. The CDR3 runs to 16 residues. Trimming left V 0 bases short and J 3 bases short, with 14 bases between. The DNA of the CDR3 is TGTGCCAGCAGCTTAGCGGGCAGGGGCGCCTACTATGGCTACACCTTC. This translates into CASSLAGRGAYYGYTF.

The chain is built from TRBV11-2 and TRBJ1-2; possibly TRBD1 for D (6 bases). V lost 5 bases and J lost 4, with 11 bases in between. This CDR3 has 13 residues. Germline CDR1 SGHAT, CDR2 FQNNGV. As DNA, the CDR3 is TGTGCCAGCAGCCCGGGACAACGCTATGGCTACACCTTC. Encoded protein: CASSPGQRYGYTF.

This clone was seen many times. The chain links TRBV4-1 to TRBJ1-6, with 7 bases lining up with TRBD1. V shed 0 bases, J shed 9 bases, and the junction held 5 bases outside the gene matches. The CDR3 loop spans 15 amino acids. Germline loops: CDR1 MGHRA, CDR2 YSYEKL. Here the CDR3 DNA reads TGCGCCAGCAGCCAAGATGAGGGGGCTGGTTCACCCCTCCACTTT. This translates into CASSQDEGAGSPLHF.

This clone showed up just a few times. This chain connects TRBV11-2 to TRBJ1-1; 9 nucleotides match TRBD1. The CDR3 is 16 residues long. After removal of 4 bases from V and 5 bases from J, the junction contained 11 bases not matched to a gene. Germline lookup yields CDR1 SGHAT and CDR2 FQNNGV. CDR3 residues: CASSSPLRTGVTEAFF. The DNA of the CDR3 is TGTGCCAGCAGCTCACCCCTAAGGACAGGGGTTACTGAAGCTTTCTTT.

The rearrangement links TRBV7-2 to TRBJ1-1, with TRBD1 as a possible D gene (5 bases). Germline V gene lookup returns CDR1 SGHTA and CDR2 FQGNSA. With 3 bases removed from V and 10 bases from J, the gap between germline ends came to 18 bases. The CDR3 spans 14 residues. The CDR3 nucleotides are TGTGCCAGCAGCTTGCGACAGTATGGCTCCGGAGCTTTCTTT. As protein: CASSLRQYGSGAFF.

This clone was seen a few times. The chain combines TRBV19 with TRBJ1-6; the D is unclear. The CDR3 has 15 residues. Germline-derived CDR1 and CDR2 are LNHDA and SQIVND (reference sequence). Trimming cost V 2 bases and J 0 bases, with 5 bases left between them. The CDR3 DNA follows: TGTGCCAGTAGTATAACGAGCTCCTATAATTCACCCCTCCACTTT. Protein sequence: CASSITSSYNSPLHF.

The chain couples TRBV29-1 to TRBJ1-4; a possible D gene is TRBD1 (6 bases). The CDR3 length is 13 residues. Between the trimmed V and J ends, which lost 3 bases and 6 bases, there was a span of 11 bases. Germline lookup yields CDR1 SQVTM and CDR2 ANQGSEA. The CDR3 region has the DNA TGCAGCGTTGACGTGGGGGCTGATGAAAAACTGTTTTTT. Amino acid sequence: CSVDVGADEKLFF.

This clone was observed a few times. The chain links TRBV4-3 to TRBJ1-4, with D perhaps matching TRBD1 (6 bases). Germline V gene sequence: CDR1 LGHNA, CDR2 YSLEER. The CDR3 is 16 amino acids. Trimming removed 1 base at V and 8 bases at J, with 17 bases between. For the CDR3, the DNA is TGCGCCAGCAGCCAAGCTCGGGCAGGGGTAGGGGAAAAACTGTTTTTT. As protein: CASSQARAGVGEKLFF.

A few counts support this clone. The CDR3 sequence: CASMGLAGGPEQFF. The CDR3 bases are TGTGCCAGCATGGGACTAGCGGGGGGGCCGGAGCAGTTCTTC. The V call is TRBV2, the J call TRBJ2-1, with 16 bases lining up with TRBD2. The junction had 4 bases not matched to a gene; V was cut back by 7 bases and J by 10 bases. The germline V gene has CDR1 SNHLY and CDR2 FYNNEI. The CDR3 extends over 14 amino acids.

This clone was observed a handful of times. This chain links TRBV9 with TRBJ1-2; 8 nucleotides match TRBD1. The CDR3 loop spans 15 amino acids. Per the germline V gene, CDR1 is SGDLS and CDR2 is YYNGEE. Losses at the gene ends were 3 bases for V and 2 bases for J; bases not matched to a gene: 6. CDR3 in amino acids: CASSAGDRRNYGYTF. CDR3 nucleotides: TGTGCCAGCAGCGCTGGGGACAGGAGAAACTATGGCTACACCTTC.

The J gene is TRBJ1-1, the V gene TRBV7-2; the match to TRBD1 covers 10 bases. CDR1 and CDR2 from the germline V gene are SGHTA and FQGNSA. The CDR3 is 16 amino acids. V shed 2 bases, J shed 3 bases, and the junction held 6 bases outside the gene matches. The CDR3: CASSLSLDRGHTEAFF. In DNA form, the CDR3 reads TGTGCCAGCAGCTTATCCTTAGACAGGGGGCACACTGAAGCTTTCTTT. Supplemented by reference TRBV7-2 and TRBJ1-1, the full variable domain reads GAGVSQSPSNKVTEKGKDVELRCDPISGHTALYWYRQSLGQGLEFLIYFQGNSAPDKSGLPSDRFSAERTGGSVSTLTIQRTQQEDSAVYLCASSLSLDRGHTEAFFGQGTRLTVV.

The rearrangement uses TRBV5-4 and TRBJ1-4, with a possible D match to TRBD1 (5 bases). CDR3 length: 15 amino acids. Trimming took 4 bases from V and 0 from J, leaving 10 bases between them. Germline lookup yields CDR1 SGHNT and CDR2 YYREEE (reference sequence). This CDR3 reads CASSPGGTTNEKLFF. As DNA, the CDR3 is TGTGCCAGCAGCCCCGGGGGTACAACTAATGAAAAACTGTTTTTT.

This clone was seen only a few times. The gene calls are TRBV7-9 and TRBJ2-4; weak D call: TRBD2 (6 bases). Per the germline V gene, CDR1 is SEHNR and CDR2 is FQNEAQ (reference sequence). The CDR3 is made up of 14 amino acids. Trimming removed 0 bases from V and 12 bases from J, with 15 bases in between. CDR3 residues: CASSLAHGGSGQYF. CDR3 in DNA: TGTGCCAGCAGCTTAGCGCATGGAGGGTCTGGTCAGTACTTC.

The V call is TRBV7-6, the J call TRBJ1-3, with D perhaps TRBD1 (6 bases). The CDR3 has 15 residues. Germline CDR1 is SGHVS and CDR2 is FNYEAQ. The germline V and J ends were trimmed by 4 bases and 0 bases, with 10 bases remaining between them. The CDR3 sequence: CASSSNRASGNTIYF. The CDR3 bases are TGTGCCAGCAGCTCGAACAGGGCCTCTGGAAACACCATATATTTT.

This sequence joins TRBV4-1 and TRBJ2-4; a weak D match, TRBD1 (5 bases). The CDR3 runs to 18 residues. V gave up 1 base and J gave up 0 bases, with 16 bases separating them. From germline, CDR1 is MGHRA and CDR2 YSYEKL. CDR3 coding DNA: TGCGCCAGCAGCCAAGTAATTCGCACAGGACGAGCCAAAAACATTCAGTACTTC. Amino acids: CASSQVIRTGRAKNIQYF.

This chain joins TRBV7-2 and TRBJ1-6; a weak D match, TRBD1 (5 bases). Trimming removed 4 bases at V and 10 bases at J, with 20 bases between. This CDR3 is 16 amino acids long. Germline CDR1 and CDR2: SGHTA and FQGNSA. The CDR3 sequence is CASSSPQGLSRSPLHF. Written as DNA, the CDR3 is TGTGCCAGCAGCTCCCCCCAGGGACTCTCTAGGTCACCCCTCCACTTT.

This chain connects TRBV10-3 to TRBJ2-7, with unresolved D. CDR1 ENHRY and CDR2 SYGVKD come from the germline V gene. This CDR3 contains 14 residues. The germline V and J ends were trimmed by 4 bases and 0 bases, with 10 bases remaining between them. The CDR3 bases are TGTGCCATCAGTGGACAAATAAGCTCCTACGAGCAGTACTTC. Amino acids: CAISGQISSYEQYF.

The chain uses TRBV7-9 and TRBJ2-5; possibly TRBD2 for D (6 bases). The length of the CDR3 is 14 residues. Germline V gene lookup returns CDR1 SEHNR and CDR2 FQNEAQ (reference sequence). V lost 5 bases and J 0 bases, leaving 10 bases between the germline ends. The CDR3 protein is CASSDGTYQETQYF. The CDR3, as DNA: TGTGCCAGCAGCGACGGGACTTACCAAGAGACCCAGTACTTC. The whole variable domain, filled in from reference TRBV7-9 and TRBJ2-5, reads DTGVSQNPRHKITKRGQNVTFRCDPISEHNRLYWYRQTLGQGPEFLTYFQNEAQLEKSRLLSDRFSAERPKGSFSTLEIQRTEQGDSAMYLCASSDGTYQETQYFGPGTRLLVL.

J is TRBJ1-2 and V is TRBV6-1, with TRBD1 as a possible D gene (5 bases). With 3 bases removed from V and 6 bases from J, the gap between germline ends came to 11 bases. Germline CDR1 reads MNHNS; CDR2 reads SASEGT. The CDR3 extends over 13 amino acids. DNA for the CDR3: TGTGCCAGCAGTGACGACAGATGGGATGGCTACACCTTC. Protein sequence: CASSDDRWDGYTF.

J is TRBJ2-7 and V is TRBV11-2; 9 bases fit TRBD1. In germline, CDR1 is SGHAT, CDR2 FQNNGV. The J segment lost 3 bases and the V segment lost 1 base, leaving 4 bases of the junction unmatched. The CDR3 extends over 15 amino acids. The CDR3 spells CASSLVGTGFYEQYF. The DNA for the CDR3 is TGTGCCAGCAGCTTAGTAGGGACAGGGTTCTACGAGCAGTACTTC.

The chain uses TRBV6-5 and TRBJ1-6, with 8 bases fitting TRBD1. This CDR3 contains 16 residues. Germline lookup yields CDR1 MNHEY and CDR2 SVGAGI. The V and J ends lost 1 base and 10 bases, in that order; junction bases with no gene match: 9. DNA for the CDR3: TGTGCCAGCAGTTACTATGGGACAGGCAACGGATCACCCCTCCACTTT. As protein: CASSYYGTGNGSPLHF.

The chain links TRBV7-9 to TRBJ1-3; D gene ambiguous. The CDR3 loop spans 14 amino acids. Trimming took off 2 bases at V and 15 bases at J, with 20 bases between the two ends. The V gene's germline CDR1 is SEHNR and CDR2 FQNEAQ (reference sequence). The CDR3 nucleotides read TGTGCCAGCAGCTTATTTCCTGATCAACCTGTCGGATATTTT. This encodes CASSLFPDQPVGYF.

The rearrangement links TRBV6-5 to TRBJ1-2, with 8 bases that match TRBD1. This CDR3 comprises 15 residues. The germline V gene has CDR1 MNHEY and CDR2 SVGAGI. V shed 1 base and J 4 bases; nucleotides not matched to a gene: 5. CDR3 in amino acids: CASSYLQGDLYGYTF. Here the CDR3 DNA reads TGTGCCAGCAGTTACTTACAGGGGGATCTCTATGGCTACACCTTC.

This chain connects TRBV11-2 to TRBJ2-3, with 8 bases that match TRBD2. Trimming cost V 9 bases and J 2 bases; bases outside gene matches: 13. This CDR3 region has 16 residues. In germline, CDR1 is SGHAT, CDR2 FQNNGV. The CDR3 region has the DNA TGTGCCAGGGGCGGGCGGCGGGGGGTACCCACAGATACGCAGTATTTT. It specifies CARGGRRGVPTDTQYF.

The V and J genes are TRBV28 and TRBJ2-7, with 12 nucleotides matching TRBD1. V lost 4 bases to trimming and J lost 2 bases; unmatched junction nucleotides: 9. This CDR3 has 17 residues. Germline loops: CDR1 MDHEN, CDR2 SYDVKM. For the CDR3, the DNA is TGTGCCAGCAGTTCCGGGACAGGGGGCGCGCCCCCCTACGAGCAGTACTTC. It encodes CASSSGTGGAPPYEQYF.

V gene TRBV2 combines with J gene TRBJ2-4; TRBD2 aligns across 10 bases. The ends lost 8 bases at V and 0 bases at J; junction bases unmatched: 10. Germline loops: CDR1 SNHLY, CDR2 FYNNEI. The CDR3 totals 17 residues. The CDR3 bases are TGTGCCAGCTCCCCGCTGCTAGCGGGGGTAGCCAAAAACATTCAGTACTTC. It is translated as CASSPLLAGVAKNIQYF.

This clone was recorded at least ten times. The chain uses TRBV4-3 and TRBJ2-1, with unresolved D. Germline lookup yields CDR1 LGHNA and CDR2 YSLEER. CDR3 length equals 14 residues. V lost 2 bases and J lost 0, with 5 bases in between. CDR3 residues: CASSQRFSYNEQFF. Here the CDR3 DNA reads TGCGCCAGCAGCCAACGGTTCTCCTACAATGAGCAGTTCTTC.

J is TRBJ2-2 and V is TRBV4-3, with no clear D. V lost 3 bases and J lost 6, with 5 bases in between. The CDR3 runs to 12 residues. The germline CDR1 and CDR2 sequences are LGHNA and YSLEER. The CDR3 nucleotides read TGCGCCAGCAGCCATTCGGCCGGGGAGCTGTTTTTT. It is translated as CASSHSAGELFF.

A few counts support this clone. This rearrangement joins TRBV6-5 to TRBJ2-7; 8 bases line up with TRBD2. J was trimmed by 2 bases and V by 0 bases; bases with no gene match: 3. Germline V gene sequence: CDR1 MNHEY, CDR2 SVGAGI. This CDR3 spans 15 amino acids. CDR3 coding DNA: TGTGCCAGCAGTTACTCTGCGGGGGGACCCTACGAGCAGTACTTC. Translating it yields CASSYSAGGPYEQYF.